This is a list of T cell receptor beta chains from one sample in a study of blood T cell repertoires in COVID-19. Produced via immunoSEQ multiplex PCR; TCRdb's table is partial and in-frame only. This sample carries 90,000 to 120,000 clones, around nine tenths of them seen once, and the ten largest clones take roughly 5%. Sequenced input: peripheral blood. The receptor source for this set is a human donor in a cohort sampled during active COVID-19. Each CDR3 is given with its conserved first and last residue. Each record gives: D gene, CDR3 length, clone size, V gene, J gene, CDR3 DNA, CDR3 protein. The D gene is left open where the match is weak. The listing skips clone size in some rows; elsewhere it reads once, few, many or a size class.

TRBD1	16	NA	TRBV11-2	TRBJ2-3	TGTGCCAGCAGCTTAGGGACAGGGGCTAGCACAGATACGCAGTATTTT	CASSLGTGASTDTQYF
TRBD1	15	NA	TRBV2	TRBJ2-5	TGTGCCAGCGGCCGGGACAGGGGCCCCGAGAGCGGCCAGTACTTC	CASGRDRGPESGQYF
NA	13	NA	TRBV19	TRBJ1-5	TGTGCCAGTAGCGGGGGGAGAAATCAGCCCCAGCATTTT	CASSGGRNQPQHF
NA	16	NA	TRBV4-3	TRBJ2-2	TGCGCCAGCAGCCAAGCCGTACGCGGCAACACCGGGGAGCTGTTTTTT	CASSQAVRGNTGELFF
TRBD1	13	NA	TRBV3-1/TRBV3-2	TRBJ1-1	TGTGCCAGCAGCCACACAGGGGCAACTGAAGCTTTCTTT	CASSHTGATEAFF
NA	15	NA	TRBV5-4	TRBJ2-2	TGTGCCAGCAGCCTAACCTACCTGCACTCGGGGGAGCTGTTTTTT	CASSLTYLHSGELFF
NA	12	NA	TRBV28	TRBJ1-1	TGTGCCAGCAGTTCTGCTGGAGGACAAGCTTTCTTT	CASSSAGGQAFF
TRBD2	14	NA	TRBV28	TRBJ2-3	TGTGCCAGCAGTCCCACGACTAGCGGAGGGGCGCAGTATTTT	CASSPTTSGGAQYF
TRBD1	18	NA	TRBV28	TRBJ1-5	TGTGCCAGCAGTTTTAGGGGACAGGGGCTTTATAGCAATCAGCCCCAGCATTTT	CASSFRGQGLYSNQPQHF
NA	15	NA	TRBV2	TRBJ2-7	TGTGCCAGCAGTGGTAGCGGAGGGTTCCCCTACGAGCAGTACTTC	CASSGSGGFPYEQYF
NA	12	NA	TRBV13	TRBJ1-1	TGTGCCAGCACCCGGGGGGGGATCGGAGCTTTCTTT	CASTRGGIGAFF
TRBD1	15	NA	TRBV5-4	TRBJ2-6	TGTGCCAGCAGCTCCAGGGGGTCTGGGGCCAACGTCCTGACTTTC	CASSSRGSGANVLTF
TRBD1	15	few	TRBV27	TRBJ1-2	TGTGCCAGCAGTTACTCCGGGACAGGGCTCTATGGCTACACCTTC	CASSYSGTGLYGYTF
NA	13	NA	TRBV4-2	TRBJ2-7	TGTGCCAGCAGCCCGGTCGACTCTTACGAGCAGTACTTC	CASSPVDSYEQYF
NA	13	NA	TRBV5-4	TRBJ1-1	TGTGCCAGCAGCCAGCGGCTGAACACTGAAGCTTTCTTT	CASSQRLNTEAFF
NA	13	NA	TRBV7-2	TRBJ1-6	TGTGCCAGCAGCCCTCGACAGAATTCACCCCTCCACTTT	CASSPRQNSPLHF
TRBD2	15	NA	TRBV7-9	TRBJ2-3	TGTGCCAGCAGCTCAGCGGGAGGGGGGGCAGATACGCAGTATTTT	CASSSAGGGADTQYF
NA	12	NA	TRBV29-1	TRBJ2-1	TGCAGCGTTGCCGAAAGTTCCAGGGAGGAGTTCTTC	CSVAESSREEFF
TRBD1	14	NA	TRBV3-1/TRBV3-2	TRBJ1-5	TGTGCCAGCAGCCGGGACAGGGGGCTTCAGCCCCAGCATTTT	CASSRDRGLQPQHF
NA	14	NA	TRBV11-2	TRBJ1-3	TGTGCCAGCAGCTTAGGTTGGTCGGGGGACACCATATATTTT	CASSLGWSGDTIYF
NA	13	NA	TRBV20-1	TRBJ1-1	TGCAGTGCTAGTGCGCCGGCGGGGACTGAAGCTTTCTTT	CSASAPAGTEAFF
NA	12	NA	TRBV7-9	TRBJ2-7	TGTGCCAGCAGCTTGGGCTTCTACGAGCAGTACTTC	CASSLGFYEQYF
NA	11	NA	TRBV7-9	TRBJ2-5	TGTGCCAGCAGCTTTTCGGAGACCCAGTACTTC	CASSFSETQYF
NA	14	NA	TRBV19	TRBJ2-7	TGTGCCAGTAGTACTAGATCGTGGAAGGACGAGCAGTACTTC	CASSTRSWKDEQYF
NA	15	NA	TRBV6-2/TRBV6-3	TRBJ2-3	TGTGCCAGCACCCCAGGGGGGGAGCCCACAGATACGCAGTATTTT	CASTPGGEPTDTQYF
NA	12	NA	TRBV7-9	TRBJ1-5	TGTGCCAGCAGCTCCGACTATCAGCCCCAGCATTTT	CASSSDYQPQHF
NA	12	NA	TRBV10-3	TRBJ1-6	TGTGCCATCAGTTCACAAGATTCACCCCTCCACTTT	CAISSQDSPLHF
NA	15	NA	TRBV23-1	TRBJ2-7	TGCGCCAGCAGTTTTGGAGAGGCCCTGACCTACGAGCAGTACTTC	CASSFGEALTYEQYF
NA	16	NA	TRBV19	TRBJ2-1	TGTGCCAGTAGTGTACACTCCGGGGGTGCCTACAATGAGCAGTTCTTC	CASSVHSGGAYNEQFF
NA	16	NA	TRBV28	TRBJ2-3	TGTGCCAGCAGCTCCCAGCAGGTCGTCCTTTTCGATACGCAGTATTTT	CASSSQQVVLFDTQYF
NA	13	NA	TRBV5-4	TRBJ2-7	TGTGCCAGCAGCTCCGGACATTCCTACGAGCAGTACTTC	CASSSGHSYEQYF